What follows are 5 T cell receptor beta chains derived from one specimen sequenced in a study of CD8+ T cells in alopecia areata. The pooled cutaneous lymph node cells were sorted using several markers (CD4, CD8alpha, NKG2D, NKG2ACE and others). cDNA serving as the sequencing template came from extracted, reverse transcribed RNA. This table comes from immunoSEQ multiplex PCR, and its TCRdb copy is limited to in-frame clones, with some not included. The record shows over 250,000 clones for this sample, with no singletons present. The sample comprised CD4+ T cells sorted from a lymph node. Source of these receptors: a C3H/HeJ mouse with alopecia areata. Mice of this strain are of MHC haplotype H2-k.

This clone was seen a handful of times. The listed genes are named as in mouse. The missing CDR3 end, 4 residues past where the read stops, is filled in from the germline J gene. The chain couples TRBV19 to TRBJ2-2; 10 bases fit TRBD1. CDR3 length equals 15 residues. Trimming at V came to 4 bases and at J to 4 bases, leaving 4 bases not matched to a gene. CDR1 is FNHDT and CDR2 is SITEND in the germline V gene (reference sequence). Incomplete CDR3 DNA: TGTGCCAGCAGTTGGGACAGGGGTAGCACCGGG. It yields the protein CASSWDRGSTG. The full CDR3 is CASSWDRGSTGQLYF. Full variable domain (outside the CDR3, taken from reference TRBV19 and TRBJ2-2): GGIITQTPKFLIGQEGQKLTLKCQQNFNHDTMYWYRQDSGKGLRLIYYSITENDLQKGDLSEGYDASREKKSSFSLTVTSAQKNEMAVFLCASSWDRGSTGQLYFGEGSKLTVL.

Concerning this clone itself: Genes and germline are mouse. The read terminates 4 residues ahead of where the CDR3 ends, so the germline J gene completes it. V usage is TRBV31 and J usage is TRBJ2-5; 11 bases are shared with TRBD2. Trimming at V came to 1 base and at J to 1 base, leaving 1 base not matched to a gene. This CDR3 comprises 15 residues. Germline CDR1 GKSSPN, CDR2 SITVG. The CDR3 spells CAWSRLGGDQDTQYF. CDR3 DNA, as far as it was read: TGTGCCTGGAGTCGACTGGGGGGGGACCAAGAC.

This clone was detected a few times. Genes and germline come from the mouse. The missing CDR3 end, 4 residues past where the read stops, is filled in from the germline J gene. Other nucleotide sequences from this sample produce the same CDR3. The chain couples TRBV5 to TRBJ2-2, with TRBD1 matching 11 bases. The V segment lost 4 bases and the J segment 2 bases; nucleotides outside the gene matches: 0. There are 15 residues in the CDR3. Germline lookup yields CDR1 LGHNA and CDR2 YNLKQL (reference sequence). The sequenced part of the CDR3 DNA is TGTGCCAGCAGCCGGGACAGGGGGAACACCGGG. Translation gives CASSRDRGNTG. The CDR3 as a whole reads CASSRDRGNTGQLYF.

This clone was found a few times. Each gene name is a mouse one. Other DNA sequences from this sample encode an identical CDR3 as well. CDR3 loop: CASSLRNTEVFF. Incomplete CDR3 DNA: TGTGCCAGCAGTCTCAGAAACACA. The chain recombines TRBV13-1 with TRBJ1-1; D gene uncertain. The read halts 4 residues ahead of the CDR3 end, with the missing end drawn from the germline J gene. This CDR3 is 12 amino acids long. V dropped 4 bases and J dropped 1 base, with 5 bases sitting between them. Germline V lookup: CDR1 NSHNY, CDR2 SYGAGN.

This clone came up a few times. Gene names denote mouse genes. CDR3 region: CASRQGSNSDYTF. The sequenced CDR3 bases are TGTGCCAGCAGACAGGGGTCAAACTCC. The J gene is TRBJ1-2, the V gene TRBV2; 7 bases match TRBD1. The read comes to an end 4 residues before the CDR3 does, leaving the germline J gene to fill in the end. Germline V gene lookup returns CDR1 LGHNA and CDR2 YSYQKL. The J segment lost 0 bases and the V segment lost 6 bases, leaving 1 base of the junction unmatched. CDR3 length: 13 amino acids.